The 29 T cell receptor beta chains below all came from one sample that was sequenced in a study of post-analysis software for immune sequencing data. Antigens for these TCRs are unknown. Included in the TCR beta cDNA libraries were unique molecular identifiers. Each CDR3 protein gets one entry after TCRdb re-called the PCR reads with MiXCR. The profile shows 380,000 or so distinct CDR3 sequences, 30% to 45% of them singletons. The study, taken as a whole, reports: TRBV5-6, TRBV5-1 and TRBV20-1 were among a handful of TRBV segments more frequent in patients than controls.

The specimen sequenced was blood. The receptor set was obtained from a girl aged 5-17 years with multiple sclerosis.

In its sample, this clonotype was seen a few times. The gene calls are TRBV12-3 or TRBV12-4 and TRBJ2-7; no clear D gene. V lost 5 bases, J lost 0 bases, and 14 bases lay in between. This CDR3 region has 15 residues. In DNA, the CDR3 is TGTGCCAGCAGTGCGCTTGTGCTCACCTCCTACGAGCAGTACTTC. Protein product: CASSALVLTSYEQYF.

The rearrangement links TRBV6-6 to TRBJ1-6; no reliable D call. The CDR3 has 12 residues. CDR1 is MNHNY and CDR2 is SVGAGI in the germline V gene (reference sequence). V lost 2 bases to trimming and J lost 5 bases, with 1 base between them. For the CDR3, the DNA is TGTGCCAGCAGTTACGATAATTCACCCCTCCACTTT. As protein: CASSYDNSPLHF.

The rearrangement uses TRBV7-2 and TRBJ2-7, with 8 bases identical to TRBD1. This CDR3 has 16 amino acids. Per germline, CDR1 SGHTA and CDR2 FQGNSA. V was clipped by 1 base and J by 3 bases; unmatched bases: 8. The CDR3 here is CASSLGGVTGGYEQYF. Here the CDR3 DNA reads TGTGCCAGCAGCTTAGGAGGTGTTACAGGGGGCTACGAGCAGTACTTC.

The rearrangement joins TRBV6-5 to TRBJ2-1; D is perhaps TRBD1 (8 bases). CDR1 is MNHEY, CDR2 SVGAGI, per germline. V lost 2 bases to trimming and J lost 5 bases, with 19 bases between them. There are 17 residues in the CDR3. The CDR3 DNA follows: TGTGCCAGCAGTTACGACGCTACAGGGGGGGCTCACAATGAGCAGTTCTTC. Its protein is CASSYDATGGAHNEQFF.

This clonotype was seen a handful of times. For the CDR3, the DNA is TGTGCCAGCAGTGTCCCAGGGTCCCCTGGCGGCATTCAGTACTTC. Translated: CASSVPGSPGGIQYF. The chain has TRBV12-3 or TRBV12-4 and TRBJ2-4, with a weak D call TRBD1 (5 bases). Trimming took off 5 bases at V and 9 bases at J, with 20 bases between the two ends. The CDR3 has 15 amino acids.

The V gene is TRBV3-1, the J gene TRBJ2-1; TRBD2 aligns across 12 bases. Trimming at V came to 3 bases and at J to 10 bases, leaving 7 bases not matched to a gene. CDR3 length: 15 residues. The germline V gene encodes CDR1 LGHDT and CDR2 YNNKEL (reference sequence). CDR3: CASSQLAGGPSEQFF. Here the CDR3 DNA reads TGTGCCAGCAGCCAGCTAGCGGGGGGGCCAAGCGAGCAGTTCTTC.

This clonotype was seen only a few times. The chain joins TRBV2 to TRBJ1-6; 7 nucleotides match TRBD1. The CDR3 has 15 residues. V shed 6 bases and J 9 bases; nucleotides not matched to a gene: 11. The germline gives CDR1 SNHLY, CDR2 FYNNEI. Here the CDR3 reads CASRNVRQGISPLHF. CDR3 in DNA: TGTGCCAGCAGAAATGTGAGACAGGGAATTTCACCCCTCCACTTT.

On this clonotype itself: This may be a read error: a much more frequent sequence differs by one nucleotide. The chain recombines TRBV27 with TRBJ2-7; D unresolved. V shed 6 bases and J shed 2 bases, with 2 bases lying between them. The germline CDR1 and CDR2 sequences are MNHEY and SMNVEV (reference sequence). The CDR3 has 10 amino acids. The CDR3 bases are TGTGCCAGCAGGGCCTACGAGCAGTACTTC. As protein: CASRAYEQYF.

This chain connects TRBV27 to TRBJ2-7; maybe TRBD2 (6 bases). The germline V gene has CDR1 MNHEY and CDR2 SMNVEV (reference sequence). The CDR3 runs 14 residues. Trimming removed 5 bases at V and 3 bases at J, with 14 bases between. CDR3 residues: CASSPDWGGYEQYF. In DNA, the CDR3 is TGTGCCAGCAGTCCGGACTGGGGAGGCTACGAGCAGTACTTC.

This clonotype was observed a handful of times. One junction end disagrees with the germline gene, perhaps due to a read error. This chain links TRBV7-7 with TRBJ2-2, with 8 positions matching TRBD1. CDR1 and CDR2 from the germline V gene are SSHAT and FNYEAQ (reference sequence). CDR3 length: 15 amino acids. CDR3 coding DNA: TGTGCTAGCAGCTCGGACAGGGCGGGCACCGGGGAGCTGTTTTTT. It is translated as CASSSDRAGTGELFF.

This clonotype was counted between two and nine times. The chain links TRBV28 to TRBJ2-3, with TRBD2 identical over 11 bases. With 2 bases clipped from V and 6 bases from J, the junction kept 4 bases outside the gene matches. In germline, CDR1 is MDHEN, CDR2 SYDVKM. The CDR3 consists of 15 residues. In nucleotides, the CDR3 is TGTGCCAGCAGTTTAGCGTCTAGCGGGGGGGATACGCAGTATTTT. This sequence encodes CASSLASSGGDTQYF.

This chain uses TRBV11-1 with TRBJ2-1, with TRBD2 matching 8 bases. The germline V gene encodes CDR1 SGHAT and CDR2 FQDESV (reference sequence). This CDR3 comprises 18 residues. The junction had 9 bases not matched to a gene; V was cut back by 2 bases and J by 0 bases. Here the CDR3 DNA reads TGTGCCAGCAGCTTATCCCCGAATCTAGCGGGCTCCTACAATGAGCAGTTCTTC. Protein product: CASSLSPNLAGSYNEQFF.

The chain joins TRBV13 to TRBJ2-5, with 11 bases identical to TRBD1. The DNA matches TRBJ2-7 better at its end, which makes the J call doubtful. Germline V gives CDR1 PRHDT, CDR2 FYEKMQ (reference sequence). The CDR3 consists of 14 residues. The CDR3 is CASSLGQGESEQYF. The CDR3 DNA reads as TGTGCCAGCAGCTTGGGACAGGGGGAAAGCGAGCAGTACTTC.

CDR3 DNA: TGTGCCAGCTCACCACCGAGTACCGGGGAGCAGTACTTC. Translating gives CASSPPSTGEQYF. The gene calls are TRBV18 and TRBJ2-5, with D possibly TRBD2 on 5 matching bases. There are 13 residues in the CDR3. V shed 0 bases and J shed 11 bases, with 13 bases lying between them. CDR1 KGHSH and CDR2 LQKENI come from the germline V gene.

The chain carries TRBV4-3 and TRBJ2-7; possibly TRBD1 or TRBD2 for D (5 bases each). The CDR3 contains 16 residues. CDR1 and CDR2 (germline): LGHNA, YSLEER. Trimming took off 1 base at V and 7 bases at J, with 20 bases between the two ends. CDR3 DNA sequence: TGCGCCAGCAGCCAAGGGAGCCGGGACCCGTATGTAGAGCAGTACTTC. Amino acids: CASSQGSRDPYVEQYF.

The gene calls are TRBV12-3 or TRBV12-4 and TRBJ1-5; TRBD1 matches at 8 bases. The trim removed 3 bases at V and 7 bases at J, leaving 5 bases unmatched. The CDR3 has 14 amino acids. The CDR3 DNA reads as TGTGCCAGCAGTTTGCAGACAGGGGAGCAGCCCCAGCATTTT. Protein product: CASSLQTGEQPQHF.

This sequence joins TRBV20-1 and TRBJ2-7; 12 bases agree with TRBD2. The germline gives CDR1 DFQATT, CDR2 SNEGSKA (reference sequence). The CDR3 totals 15 residues. The V and J ends lost 6 bases and 5 bases, in that order; junction bases with no gene match: 11. The CDR3 protein is CSAPPTSGGLDEQYF. CDR3 sequence (DNA): TGCAGTGCCCCACCAACTAGCGGGGGGTTGGACGAGCAGTACTTC.

The rearrangement links TRBV12-3 or TRBV12-4 to TRBJ2-5; the D call may be TRBD1 or TRBD2 (5 bases each). The CDR3 sequence is 15 residues long. V was clipped by 0 bases and J by 3 bases, with 11 bases between them. CDR3: CASSLAWDGEETQYF. For the CDR3, the DNA is TGTGCCAGCAGTTTAGCTTGGGACGGAGAAGAGACCCAGTACTTC.

This chain connects TRBV20-1 to TRBJ2-3; D unclear. CDR3 size: 15 residues. Germline values: CDR1 DFQATT, CDR2 SNEGSKA (reference sequence). Trimming pared 0 bases from V and 0 bases from J, leaving 10 bases between. The CDR3 spells CSARDPKTSTDTQYF. CDR3 DNA sequence: TGCAGTGCTAGAGATCCTAAAACTAGCACAGATACGCAGTATTTT.

The V and J genes are TRBV3-1 and TRBJ2-4; D is possibly TRBD1 or TRBD2 (5 bases each). Germline CDR1 is LGHDT and CDR2 is YNNKEL (reference sequence). Trimming pared 3 bases from V and 3 bases from J, leaving 15 bases between. This CDR3 is 16 amino acids long. For the CDR3, the DNA is TGTGCCAGCAGCCAGGAAGGGGTGGGAGTCAAAAACATTCAGTACTTC. It yields the protein CASSQEGVGVKNIQYF.

The chain couples TRBV20-1 to TRBJ2-7, with 10 bases that match TRBD1. This CDR3 is 14 amino acids long. Per the germline V gene, CDR1 is DFQATT and CDR2 is SNEGSKA (reference sequence). Losses at the gene ends were 1 base for V and 5 bases for J; bases not matched to a gene: 5. The CDR3: CSARGQGASDEQYF. Written as DNA, the CDR3 is TGCAGTGCTAGAGGACAGGGGGCTTCAGACGAGCAGTACTTC.

Only a few counts were recorded for this clonotype. V usage is TRBV5-1 and J usage is TRBJ2-5; TRBD2 aligns across 9 bases. V shed 1 base and J 9 bases; nucleotides not matched to a gene: 10. The CDR3 is 15 residues long. CDR1 SGHRS and CDR2 YFSETQ come from the germline V gene. In nucleotides, the CDR3 is TGCGCCAGCAGCTTGATAGGACGAAGCGGGGGGTCCCAGTACTTC. It is translated as CASSLIGRSGGSQYF.

The chain couples TRBV18 to TRBJ1-6; 10 bases line up with TRBD1. J was trimmed by 10 bases and V by 6 bases; bases with no gene match: 9. CDR1 KGHSH and CDR2 LQKENI come from the germline V gene. This CDR3 is 15 amino acids long. The CDR3 here is CASSLDRGLGSPLHF. Written as DNA, the CDR3 is TGTGCCAGCTCCCTTGACAGGGGGCTTGGGTCACCCCTCCACTTT.

The table lists this clonotype with a count of one. This chain connects TRBV12-3 or TRBV12-4 to TRBJ2-3, with TRBD1 as a possible D gene (6 bases). The CDR3 is 14 amino acids. The V end lost 5 bases, the J end lost 4 bases, and 13 bases lay between the germline ends. The CDR3 reads CASSPQQGADTQYF. The CDR3 bases are TGTGCCAGCAGTCCACAACAGGGAGCAGATACGCAGTATTTT.

The chain uses TRBV20-1 and TRBJ1-1; unclear D gene. There are 10 residues in the CDR3. V dropped 5 bases and J dropped 6 bases, with 7 bases sitting between them. Germline CDR1 DFQATT, CDR2 SNEGSKA (reference sequence). The CDR3 DNA is TGCAGTGCTTGGAGGTCTGAAGCTTTCTTT. Protein product: CSAWRSEAFF.

In its sample, this clonotype was seen a few times. The genes are TRBV16 and TRBJ1-5; D may be TRBD1 (5 bases). Per the germline V gene, CDR1 is KGHSY and CDR2 is FQNENV. Trimming took 6 bases from V and 3 from J, leaving 12 bases between them. This CDR3 is built from 14 residues. The CDR3 loop is CASRPDSPNQPQHF. CDR3 DNA sequence: TGTGCCAGCAGGCCCGACAGTCCCAATCAGCCCCAGCATTTT.

The chain carries TRBV4-2 and TRBJ2-6; 9 nucleotides align to TRBD1. V lost 0 bases to trimming and J lost 2 bases; unmatched junction nucleotides: 8. Germline CDR1 reads LGHNA; CDR2 reads YNFKEQ. The CDR3 consists of 19 residues. CDR3 bases: TGTGCCAGCAGCCAAGATCCCCAAGGGACAGGGCCTGGGGCCAACGTCCTGACTTTC. Its translation is CASSQDPQGTGPGANVLTF.

V and J are TRBV12-3 or TRBV12-4 and TRBJ2-3, with D perhaps matching TRBD2 (6 bases). There are 15 residues in the CDR3. The germline V and J ends were trimmed by 6 bases and 4 bases, with 17 bases remaining between them. The CDR3 is CASRPSVTSADTQYF. The DNA for the CDR3 is TGTGCCAGCAGGCCTAGCGTAACGAGTGCAGATACGCAGTATTTT.

This rearrangement joins TRBV15 to TRBJ2-1, with 13 bases aligning to TRBD2. CDR1 is LNHNV and CDR2 is YYDKDF in the germline V gene (reference sequence). The CDR3 is 14 residues long. Germline trimming cut 0 bases from V and 16 bases from J; bases unmatched to any gene: 6. This CDR3 is CATSRDRTSGGVFF. CDR3 nucleotides: TGTGCCACCAGCAGAGATAGGACTAGCGGGGGCGTTTTCTTC.